Listed below are T cell receptor beta chains from one sample, sequenced in a study of CD8 T cells in Susac syndrome. TCRdb re-called the immunoSEQ multiplex PCR reads with MiXCR, one entry per CDR3 protein. The sample contains roughly 190,000 distinct CDR3 sequences, 90% to 95% of which appear only once. Sequencing was done on a sample of CD4+ T cells from PBMCs. These receptors were collected from a human donor with Susac syndrome. CDR3s include the opening cysteine and the closing phenylalanine or tryptophan. A D gene is named only where the DNA matches it firmly. Clone sizes are given selectively: once, few, many, or a class where the clone is expanded.

TRBV3-1	NA	TRBJ1-6	NA	TGTGCCAGCAGCCAAATCTTCAGTTCGCATTCACCCCTCCACTTT	CASSQIFSSHSPLHF
TRBV11-2	NA	TRBJ2-3	once	TGTGCCAGCAGCTCAGTACTAGATACGCAGTATTTT	CASSSVLDTQYF
TRBV20-1	NA	TRBJ2-6	once	TGCAGTGCTAGATCGGGAGACAGTTCCTCTGGGGCCAACGTCCTGACTTTC	CSARSGDSSSGANVLTF
TRBV9	NA	TRBJ1-3	NA	TGTGCCAGCAGCGCCAGGGTTTTTCGAAACACCATATATTTT	CASSARVFRNTIYF
TRBV20-1	NA	TRBJ2-5	NA	TGCAGTGCTAGAGCTCCAGGGATGGAGACCCAGTACTTC	CSARAPGMETQYF
TRBV20-1	NA	TRBJ1-1	NA	TGCAGTGCTAGAGATGGGCAAGGGGGGAGCACTGAAGCTTTCTTT	CSARDGQGGSTEAFF
TRBV6-1	TRBD2	TRBJ2-1	NA	TGTGCCAGCAGTGCCCTGGAAGCCATAGCGGGGGGGCGCAATGAGCAGTTCTTC	CASSALEAIAGGRNEQFF
TRBV4-1	TRBD1	TRBJ1-5	NA	TGCGCCAGCAGCCAAGCAGGGGGCAGTGGTCAGCCCCAGCATTTT	CASSQAGGSGQPQHF
TRBV18	NA	TRBJ2-7	NA	TGTGCCAGCTCACCCTATGAAGCACAGGTAACCTACGAGCAGTACTTC	CASSPYEAQVTYEQYF
TRBV29-1	NA	TRBJ1-1	once	TGCAGCGTCCAGACGGGAGCGAACACTGAAGCTTTCTTT	CSVQTGANTEAFF
TRBV3-1	TRBD1	TRBJ1-2	NA	TGTGCCAGCAGCCCCGGGACAGACCCCTATGGCTACACCTTC	CASSPGTDPYGYTF
TRBV19	NA	TRBJ2-1	NA	TGTGCCAGTATCCCGGCCTCGGGCAATGAGCAGTTCTTC	CASIPASGNEQFF
TRBV7-3	TRBD1	TRBJ2-5	NA	TGTGCCAGCAGCATAAACAGGGGGACGGGGGAGACCCAGTACTTC	CASSINRGTGETQYF
TRBV9	TRBD2	TRBJ2-1	NA	TGTGCCAGCAGCGTGCCCGGGAGGTTCAATGAGCAGTTCTTC	CASSVPGRFNEQFF
TRBV5-1	TRBD1	TRBJ2-7	NA	TGCGCCAGCAGCTTAGGGACAGACTACTCCTACGAGCAGTACTTC	CASSLGTDYSYEQYF
TRBV3-1	NA	TRBJ2-7	NA	TGTGCCAGCAGCCAAGATAAGGTAGCCGAGCAGTACTTC	CASSQDKVAEQYF
TRBV7-2	TRBD2	TRBJ2-7	NA	TGTGCCAGCAGCTTTAGCGGGACTCCCTACGAGCAGTACTTC	CASSFSGTPYEQYF
TRBV12-3/TRBV12-4	TRBD2	TRBJ2-1	NA	TGTGCCAGCAGTTTGCCGGGGGGGGACAATGAGCAGTTCTTC	CASSLPGGDNEQFF
TRBV30	TRBD1	TRBJ2-2	NA	TGTGCCTGTCGAGGGACAGCCACTAACACCGGGGAGCTGTTTTTT	CACRGTATNTGELFF
TRBV4-1	NA	TRBJ2-1	NA	TGCGCCAGCAGCCAACTAGAGACTGAGCAGTTCTTC	CASSQLETEQFF
TRBV2	TRBD1	TRBJ2-7	NA	TGTGCCAGCAGTTACAGGGGGAACAACGAGCAGTACTTC	CASSYRGNNEQYF
TRBV9	NA	TRBJ1-1	NA	TGTGCCAGCAGCGTAGGGGGGCTAGGCACTGAAGCTTTCTTT	CASSVGGLGTEAFF
TRBV6-4	NA	TRBJ2-3	NA	TGTGCCAGCAGTGACTCGAAGGACTTATTGGCAGATACGCAGTATTTT	CASSDSKDLLADTQYF
TRBV2	TRBD2	TRBJ2-5	NA	TGTGCCAGCACGGGACTAGCGGGAGGAGTGGAGACCCAGTACTTC	CASTGLAGGVETQYF
TRBV7-9	NA	TRBJ1-3	NA	TGTGCCAGCAGACAGGGAAGAAACACCATATATTTT	CASRQGRNTIYF
TRBV20-1	TRBD2	TRBJ2-7	once	TGCAGTGCTAGAGACTTTAGCGGGAGCTACGAGCAGTACTTC	CSARDFSGSYEQYF
TRBV12-3/TRBV12-4	NA	TRBJ2-5	once	TGTGCCAGCCGAACAAACGGTGAGACCCAGTACTTC	CASRTNGETQYF
TRBV7-2	NA	TRBJ2-3	NA	TGTGCCAGCAGCTCCAGGCGGTCGGCCACAGATACGCAGTATTTT	CASSSRRSATDTQYF
TRBV5-1	NA	TRBJ2-5	NA	TGCGCCAGCAGCTTGGCCGGCACACAAGAGACCCAGTACTTC	CASSLAGTQETQYF
TRBV20-1	NA	TRBJ1-5	NA	TGCAGTGGCGCGCCGAGCAATCAGCCCCAGCATTTT	CSGAPSNQPQHF
TRBV6-2/TRBV6-3	NA	TRBJ2-3	NA	TGTGCCAGCAGTAAGGGACACCGAAGCACAGATACGCAGTATTTT	CASSKGHRSTDTQYF
TRBV6-5	TRBD2	TRBJ2-1	NA	TGTGCCAGCAGGTCCCCAGCGGGAGCTCGATTTTTCTTC	CASRSPAGARFFF
TRBV6-6	TRBD2	TRBJ2-3	NA	TGTGCCAGCAGTTCGTCTCTAGCGGGGTACACAGATACGCAGTATTTT	CASSSSLAGYTDTQYF
TRBV7-6	NA	TRBJ2-5	NA	TGTGCCAGCAGCCGAGGAATTCCAAACCAAGAGACCCAGTACTTC	CASSRGIPNQETQYF
TRBV5-8	NA	TRBJ2-2	NA	TGTGCCAGCAGCACCGACAGTTCGAACACCGGGGAGCTGTTTTTT	CASSTDSSNTGELFF
TRBV9	NA	TRBJ2-5	few	TGTGCCAGCAGCGGGGGGCCGCAAGAGACCCAGTACTTC	CASSGGPQETQYF
TRBV20-1	NA	TRBJ2-5	NA	TGCAGTGCTAACCCGATCCAGGTAGCCCAAGAGACCCAGTACTTC	CSANPIQVAQETQYF
TRBV2	NA	TRBJ2-1	NA	TGTGCCAGCAGTGAACAGGGCTCCTACAATGAGCAGTTCTTC	CASSEQGSYNEQFF
TRBV19	NA	TRBJ1-2	NA	TGTGCCAGTAGCGTCCCCCCAGGAGCTAACTATGGCTACACCTTC	CASSVPPGANYGYTF
TRBV12-3/TRBV12-4	TRBD2	TRBJ2-7	NA	TGTGCCAGCAGTCCGCTAGCGGGAGGGCTAGGCGAGCAGTACTTC	CASSPLAGGLGEQYF
TRBV12-5	NA	TRBJ2-7	NA	TGTGCTAGTGGTTTGGTAAGCGGCCAAGGGAGCTACGAGCAGTACTTC	CASGLVSGQGSYEQYF
TRBV18	NA	TRBJ1-2	NA	TGTGCCAGCTCACCAGAGGGGACCTATGGCTACACCTTC	CASSPEGTYGYTF
TRBV7-9	NA	TRBJ1-3	NA	TGTGCCAGCAGTATGAAACGGGATGGAAACACCATATATTTT	CASSMKRDGNTIYF
TRBV12-5	NA	TRBJ1-1	NA	TGTGCTAGTGGTTTGGCTCCTAGAACTCTGAACACTGAAGCTTTCTTT	CASGLAPRTLNTEAFF
TRBV6-1	NA	TRBJ1-3	NA	TGTGCCAGCAGTGAACGCGAAGGGTTGGCTAACACCATATATTTT	CASSEREGLANTIYF
TRBV12-3/TRBV12-4	NA	TRBJ2-1	NA	TGTGCCAGCAGTTTGTCGGGCTCCGCGGGTGAGCAGTTCTTC	CASSLSGSAGEQFF
TRBV29-1	TRBD1	TRBJ2-7	NA	TGCAGCGTTGATTCTGACAGGGGCCACGAGCAGTACTTC	CSVDSDRGHEQYF
TRBV3-1	NA	TRBJ2-7	NA	TGTGCCAGCAGCCAAGATCGAGTGGGGATCTTCCACGAGCAGTACTTC	CASSQDRVGIFHEQYF
TRBV10-3	NA	TRBJ1-1	NA	TGTGCCACTCACATAGGGGAGAACACTGAAGCTTTCTTT	CATHIGENTEAFF
TRBV28	NA	TRBJ2-2	NA	TGTGCCAGCAGTTTGGGGACCGGGGAGCTGTTTTTT	CASSLGTGELFF
TRBV2	NA	TRBJ1-2	once	TGTGCCAGCAGTGAAGCCTCCCAGGGCTTCTATGGCTACACCTTC	CASSEASQGFYGYTF
TRBV4-2	NA	TRBJ2-7	few	TGTGCCAGCAGCCAAGATGGTGCGGACCGACTTTACGAGCAGTACTTC	CASSQDGADRLYEQYF
TRBV3-1	NA	TRBJ2-3	NA	TGTGCCAGCAGCCAAGGGGAGTTCTCAGATACGCAGTATTTT	CASSQGEFSDTQYF
TRBV3-1	NA	TRBJ2-7	NA	TGTGCCAGCAGCGATCTCAGGGTGGAGTCCTACGAGCAGTACTTC	CASSDLRVESYEQYF